The next 14 T cell receptor beta chains were all read from a single sample in a study of post-analysis software for immune sequencing data. The library was made from cDNA and included unique molecular identifiers. TCRdb analysed the PCR reads with MiXCR anew, one entry per CDR3 protein. The sample has more than 450,000 distinct CDR3 sequences; about 40% are singletons. Antigens of these TCRs are unknown. Study observations and caveats: In patients, about 5 TRBV segments were more frequent than in controls, with TRBV5-6, TRBV5-1 and TRBV20-1 among them.

Sequencing was done on a sample of blood. These receptors originate from a girl aged 10 to 17 with multiple sclerosis.

This clonotype has a handful of counts. V usage is TRBV14 and J usage is TRBJ1-4; D may be TRBD1 (6 bases). Trimming pared 3 bases from V and 2 bases from J, leaving 16 bases between. Looked up from germline, CDR1 is SGHDN and CDR2 is FVKESK. The CDR3 sequence is 17 residues long. CDR3 region: CASSHKTGGWTNEKLFF. CDR3 in DNA: TGTGCCAGCAGCCATAAGACAGGAGGTTGGACTAATGAAAAACTGTTTTTT. The entire variable domain, with the rest obtained from reference TRBV14 and TRBJ1-4, is as follows: EAGVTQFPSHSVIEKGQTVTLRCDPISGHDNLYWYRRVMGKEIKFLLHFVKESKQDESGMPNNRFLAERTGGTYSTLKVQPAELEDSGVYFCASSHKTGGWTNEKLFFGSGTQLSVL.

Many counts were recorded for this clonotype. The chain employs TRBV20-1 and TRBJ2-7, with D perhaps TRBD2 (5 bases). The CDR3 totals 16 residues. V was pared by 0 bases and J by 1 base, with 16 bases between. The germline CDR1 and CDR2 sequences are DFQATT and SNEGSKA (reference sequence). The CDR3 nucleotides read TGCAGTGCTAGAGATAGGGAGCGGTGGCTTTCCTACGAGCAGTACTTC. Translation: CSARDRERWLSYEQYF.

The chain uses TRBV11-3 and TRBJ2-7, with D perhaps TRBD1 (6 bases). Trimming left V 2 bases short and J 3 bases short, with 11 bases between. The CDR3 extends over 14 amino acids. Germline V CDR1 and CDR2: SGHNT, YENEEA. The CDR3 coding sequence is TGTGCCAGCAGCTTATCCGGACAGCTCTACGAGCAGTACTTC. Translating it yields CASSLSGQLYEQYF.

The rearrangement links TRBV9 to TRBJ2-7; TRBD1 is a possible D gene (5 bases). Near its end, the DNA agrees better with TRBJ2-5, so the J call may be wrong. Germline-derived CDR1 and CDR2 are SGDLS and YYNGEE. CDR3 size: 13 residues. The CDR3 spells CASSVDRKETQYF. CDR3 coding DNA: TGTGCCAGCAGCGTAGACAGGAAAGAGACCCAGTACTTC.

This clonotype was counted a few times. This rearrangement joins TRBV24-1 to TRBJ1-1; D perhaps matches TRBD1 (5 bases). The CDR3 spans 12 residues. V lost 7 bases to trimming and J lost 6 bases, with 11 bases between them. Germline CDR1 KGHDR, CDR2 SFDVKD. CDR3 DNA sequence: TGTGCCACCAGGGGGGTTGGCGCTGAAGCTTTCTTT. It specifies CATRGVGAEAFF.

The chain employs TRBV10-3 and TRBJ2-1; 11 nucleotides agree with TRBD2. Germline V gene data show CDR1 as ENHRY and CDR2 as SYGVKD. The CDR3 is made up of 16 amino acids. The trim removed 6 bases at V and 2 bases at J, leaving 6 bases unmatched. This CDR3 is CAIRNLAGGTYNEQFF. The CDR3 nucleotides read TGTGCCATCAGGAACTTAGCGGGGGGGACCTACAATGAGCAGTTCTTC.

This clonotype was counted only a few times. The chain couples TRBV4-1 to TRBJ2-7; D is possibly TRBD1 (5 bases). Trimming removed 4 bases at V and 2 bases at J, with 18 bases between. There are 16 residues in the CDR3. Germline V gene data show CDR1 as MGHRA and CDR2 as YSYEKL. CDR3 residues: CASSPAGQGLTYEQYF. The CDR3, as DNA: TGCGCCAGCAGCCCCGCCGGGCAGGGCCTCACCTACGAGCAGTACTTC.

There are a few counts of this clonotype. The rearrangement links TRBV20-1 to TRBJ2-7, with D possibly matching TRBD2 (5 bases). V was cut by 6 bases and J by 6 bases, with 18 bases left in between. This CDR3 has 13 amino acids. CDR1 is DFQATT and CDR2 is SNEGSKA in the germline V gene (reference sequence). This chain's CDR3 is CSARDPSTGEQYF. The CDR3 coding sequence is TGCAGTGCCCGAGATCCTAGCACCGGCGAGCAGTACTTC.

This clonotype showed up many times. The chain uses TRBV7-2 and TRBJ2-3; 7 nucleotides agree with TRBD2. The length of the CDR3 is 12 residues. Germline V gene sequence: CDR1 SGHTA, CDR2 FQGNSA. Trimming cost V 6 bases and J 3 bases; bases outside gene matches: 0. CDR3 DNA: TGTGCCAGCAGGGGAGGGACAGATACGCAGTATTTT. It is translated as CASRGGTDTQYF. The whole variable domain, remainder taken from reference TRBV7-2 and TRBJ2-3, is GAGVSQSPSNKVTEKGKDVELRCDPISGHTALYWYRQSLGQGLEFLIYFQGNSAPDKSGLPSDRFSAERTGGSVSTLTIQRTQQEDSAVYLCASRGGTDTQYFGPGTRLTVL.

V and J are TRBV12-3 or TRBV12-4 and TRBJ2-7, with 9 bases fitting TRBD1. J lost 3 bases, V lost 1 base, and 7 bases had no gene match. The CDR3 runs 16 residues. CDR3 DNA sequence: TGTGCCAGCAGTTTAGAATGGGACAGGGAGGTCTACGAGCAGTACTTC. Protein product: CASSLEWDREVYEQYF.

This clonotype was detected a few times. The chain couples TRBV3-1 to TRBJ2-3; D is unclear. The CDR3 runs to 14 residues. From germline, CDR1 is LGHDT and CDR2 YNNKEL (reference sequence). The ends were cut back, 0 bases at V and 3 bases at J, with 7 bases in the middle. CDR3 in amino acids: CASSQDSGTDTQYF. CDR3 nucleotide sequence: TGTGCCAGCAGCCAAGATTCAGGAACAGATACGCAGTATTTT.

The chain uses TRBV7-2 and TRBJ1-2, with 7 bases aligning to TRBD1. J gave up 7 bases and V 0 bases, and 8 bases lay outside the gene matches. Germline V gives CDR1 SGHTA, CDR2 FQGNSA. This CDR3 has 15 residues. The CDR3 reads CASSLADRIFIGYTF. In nucleotides, the CDR3 is TGTGCCAGCAGCTTAGCGGACAGGATTTTTATTGGCTACACCTTC.

This clonotype came up a few times. The chain combines TRBV2 with TRBJ2-1; 8 nucleotides agree with TRBD1. The CDR3 has 14 amino acids. J was trimmed by 6 bases and V by 7 bases; bases with no gene match: 8. CDR1 is SNHLY and CDR2 is FYNNEI in the germline V gene. CDR3 nucleotides: TGTGCCAGCAATCCTTGGGACAGGAGCAATGAGCAGTTCTTC. It encodes CASNPWDRSNEQFF.

There are many counts of this clonotype. The rearrangement links TRBV12-3 or TRBV12-4 to TRBJ1-2; 9 nucleotides match TRBD1. Trimming cost V 1 base and J 10 bases; bases outside gene matches: 4. The CDR3 covers 13 residues. The CDR3, as DNA: TGTGCCAGCAGTTTAGGGGGGGACAGGGTCTACACCTTC. Encoded protein: CASSLGGDRVYTF.